This T cell receptor beta chain was sequenced in a study of cytomegalovirus exposure and HLA in healthy donors. Looking at the study overall: An analysis done earlier identified fewer than 140 million unique TCR beta sequences from about 180 million T cells.

As for this clone: Its antigen remains unknown.

Germline V lookup: CDR1 MNHNS, CDR2 SASEGT. V gave up 4 bases and J gave up 4 bases; unmatched junction bases: 11. CDR3 length equals 17 residues. Study-wide points: Later analysis showed most CMV-associated TCR beta chains appearing HLA-restricted. Researchers counted about 150 TCR beta chains as cytomegalovirus-associated.

PCR primers comprised 60 Vbeta and 13 Jbeta primers. Generated by immunoSEQ multiplex PCR, the TCRdb table keeps only in-frame clones and is missing some. The data contain approximately 200,000 clones, 75% to 85% of them singletons. The rearrangement links TRBV6-1 to TRBJ2-1; 9 nucleotides agree with TRBD2. The receptor was isolated from a girl between 10 and 17 years old in good health and CMV-seropositive. Sample: PBMCs. CDR3 protein: CASSGPFLRGGYNEQFF. In DNA, the CDR3 is TGTGCCAGCAGTGGACCTTTTTTGCGGGGGGGATACAATGAGCAGTTCTTC.